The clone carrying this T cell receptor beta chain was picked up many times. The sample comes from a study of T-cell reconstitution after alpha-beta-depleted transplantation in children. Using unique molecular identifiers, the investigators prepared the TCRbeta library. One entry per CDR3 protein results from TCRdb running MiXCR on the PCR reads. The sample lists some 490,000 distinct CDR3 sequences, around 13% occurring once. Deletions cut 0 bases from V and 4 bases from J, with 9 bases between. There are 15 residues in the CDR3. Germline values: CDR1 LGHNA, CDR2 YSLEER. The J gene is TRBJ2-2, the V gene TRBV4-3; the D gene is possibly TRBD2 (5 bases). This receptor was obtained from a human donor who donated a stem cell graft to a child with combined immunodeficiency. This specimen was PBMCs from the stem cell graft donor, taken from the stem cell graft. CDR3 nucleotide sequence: TGCGCCAGCAGCCAAGAGAGGGCCCTCACCGGGGAGCTGTTTTTT. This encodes CASSQERALTGELFF.